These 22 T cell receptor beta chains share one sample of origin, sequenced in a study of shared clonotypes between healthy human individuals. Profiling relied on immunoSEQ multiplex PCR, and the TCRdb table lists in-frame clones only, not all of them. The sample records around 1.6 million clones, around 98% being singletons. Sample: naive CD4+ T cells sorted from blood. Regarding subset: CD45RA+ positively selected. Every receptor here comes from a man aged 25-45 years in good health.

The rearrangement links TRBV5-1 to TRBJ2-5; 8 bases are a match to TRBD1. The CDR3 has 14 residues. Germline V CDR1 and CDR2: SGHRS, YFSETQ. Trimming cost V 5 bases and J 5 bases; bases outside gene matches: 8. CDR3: CASRPTGGGETQYF. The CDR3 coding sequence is TGCGCCAGCAGACCAACAGGGGGAGGTGAGACCCAGTACTTC.

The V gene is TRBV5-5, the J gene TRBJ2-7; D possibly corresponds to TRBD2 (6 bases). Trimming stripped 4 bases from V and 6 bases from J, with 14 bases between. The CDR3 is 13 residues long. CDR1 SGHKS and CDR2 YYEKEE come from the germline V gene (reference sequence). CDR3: CASSRDSSREQYF. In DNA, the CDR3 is TGTGCCAGCAGCCGGGACTCCTCACGCGAGCAGTACTTC.

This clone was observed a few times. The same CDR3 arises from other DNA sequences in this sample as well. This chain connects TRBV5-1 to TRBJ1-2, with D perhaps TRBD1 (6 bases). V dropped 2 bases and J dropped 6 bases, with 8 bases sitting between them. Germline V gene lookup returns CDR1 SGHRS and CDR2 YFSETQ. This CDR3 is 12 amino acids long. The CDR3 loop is CASSLPGDGYTF. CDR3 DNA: TGCGCCAGCAGCTTACCAGGGGATGGCTACACCTTC.

The CDR3 DNA reads as TGCGCCAGCAGCTGGGCGCAGTTAACTACCTACAATGAGCAGTTCTTC. Translating it yields CASSWAQLTTYNEQFF. The chain employs TRBV5-1 and TRBJ2-1, with D hard to call. Trimming left V 3 bases short and J 2 bases short, with 15 bases between. Germline lookup yields CDR1 SGHRS and CDR2 YFSETQ. There are 16 residues in the CDR3.

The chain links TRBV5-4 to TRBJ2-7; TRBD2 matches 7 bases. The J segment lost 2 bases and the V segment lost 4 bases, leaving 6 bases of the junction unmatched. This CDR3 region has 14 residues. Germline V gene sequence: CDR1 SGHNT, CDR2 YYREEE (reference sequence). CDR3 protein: CASSPSGAAYEQYF. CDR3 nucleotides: TGTGCCAGCAGCCCTAGCGGAGCAGCCTACGAGCAGTACTTC.

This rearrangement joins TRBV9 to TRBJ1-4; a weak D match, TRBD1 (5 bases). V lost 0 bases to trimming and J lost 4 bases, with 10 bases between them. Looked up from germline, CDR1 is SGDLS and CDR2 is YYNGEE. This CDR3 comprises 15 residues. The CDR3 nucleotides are TGTGCCAGCAGCGTAGCGGCGGGGGATAATGAAAAACTGTTTTTT. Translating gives CASSVAAGDNEKLFF.

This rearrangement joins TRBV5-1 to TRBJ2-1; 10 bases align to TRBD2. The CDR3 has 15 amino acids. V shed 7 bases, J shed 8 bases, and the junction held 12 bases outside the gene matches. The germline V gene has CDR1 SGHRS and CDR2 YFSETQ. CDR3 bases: TGCGCCAGCCGGCCTAGCGGGAGCTCAGGGCATGAGCAGTTCTTC. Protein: CASRPSGSSGHEQFF.

This CDR3 reads CASSHYRVYGYTF. As DNA, the CDR3 is TGTGCCAGCAGCCATTACAGGGTTTATGGCTACACCTTC. This chain links TRBV11-2 with TRBJ1-2; possible D gene TRBD1, 6 bases. CDR1 is SGHAT, CDR2 FQNNGV, per germline. The CDR3 is 13 residues long. The V gene lost 5 bases and the J gene lost 5 bases, with 12 bases spanning the gap.

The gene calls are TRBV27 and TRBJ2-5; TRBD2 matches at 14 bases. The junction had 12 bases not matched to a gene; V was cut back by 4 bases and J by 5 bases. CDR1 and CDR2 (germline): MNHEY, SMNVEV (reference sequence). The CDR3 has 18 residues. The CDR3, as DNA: TGTGCCAGCAGTTCCGTCCGACTAGCGGGAGGGCCCGGGGAGACCCAGTACTTC. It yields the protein CASSSVRLAGGPGETQYF.

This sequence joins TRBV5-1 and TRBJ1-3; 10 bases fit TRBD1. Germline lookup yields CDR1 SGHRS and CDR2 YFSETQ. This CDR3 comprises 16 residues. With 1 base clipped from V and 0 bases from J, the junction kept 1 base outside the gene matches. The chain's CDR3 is CASSLWDRGSGNTIYF. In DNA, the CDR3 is TGCGCCAGCAGCTTGTGGGACAGGGGCTCTGGAAACACCATATATTTT.

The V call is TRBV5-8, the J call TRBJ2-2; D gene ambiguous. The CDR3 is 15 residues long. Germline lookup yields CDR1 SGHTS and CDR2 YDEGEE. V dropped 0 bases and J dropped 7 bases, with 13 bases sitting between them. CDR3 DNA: TGTGCCAGCAGCTTGGGATCGGTAGGAAACGGGGAGCTGTTTTTT. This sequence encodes CASSLGSVGNGELFF.

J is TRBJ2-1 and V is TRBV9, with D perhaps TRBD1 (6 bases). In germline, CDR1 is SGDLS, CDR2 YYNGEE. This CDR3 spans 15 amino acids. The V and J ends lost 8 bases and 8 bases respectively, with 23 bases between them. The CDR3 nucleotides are TGTGCCAGTAGTAGAACCGGGGACAAGGGCCATGAGCAGTTCTTC. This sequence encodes CASSRTGDKGHEQFF.

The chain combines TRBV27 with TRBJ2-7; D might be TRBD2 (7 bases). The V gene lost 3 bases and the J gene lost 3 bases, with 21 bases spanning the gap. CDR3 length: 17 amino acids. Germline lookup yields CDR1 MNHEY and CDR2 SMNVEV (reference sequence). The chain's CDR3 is CASSFGVRGANVYEQYF. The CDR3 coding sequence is TGTGCCAGCAGTTTCGGGGTTCGGGGGGCCAACGTCTACGAGCAGTACTTC.

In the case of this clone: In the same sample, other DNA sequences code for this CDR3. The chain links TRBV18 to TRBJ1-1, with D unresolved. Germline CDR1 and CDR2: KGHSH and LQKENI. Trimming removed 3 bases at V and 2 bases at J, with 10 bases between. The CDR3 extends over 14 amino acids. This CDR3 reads CASSPAQLNTEAFF. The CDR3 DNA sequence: TGTGCCAGCTCACCGGCACAGCTCAACACTGAAGCTTTCTTT.

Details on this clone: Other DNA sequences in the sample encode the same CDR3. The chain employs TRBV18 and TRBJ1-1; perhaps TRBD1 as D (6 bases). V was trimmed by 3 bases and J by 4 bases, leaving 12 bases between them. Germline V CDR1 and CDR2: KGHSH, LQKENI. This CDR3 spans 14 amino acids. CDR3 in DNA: TGTGCCAGCTCACCGGGGGGGGGCGGCACTGAAGCTTTCTTT. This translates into CASSPGGGGTEAFF.

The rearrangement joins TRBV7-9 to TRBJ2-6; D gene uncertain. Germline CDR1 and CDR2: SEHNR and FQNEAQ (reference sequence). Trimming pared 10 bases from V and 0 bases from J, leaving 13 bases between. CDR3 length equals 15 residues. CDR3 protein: CATHWKTSGANVLTF. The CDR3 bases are TGTGCCACCCACTGGAAGACCTCTGGGGCCAACGTCCTGACTTTC.

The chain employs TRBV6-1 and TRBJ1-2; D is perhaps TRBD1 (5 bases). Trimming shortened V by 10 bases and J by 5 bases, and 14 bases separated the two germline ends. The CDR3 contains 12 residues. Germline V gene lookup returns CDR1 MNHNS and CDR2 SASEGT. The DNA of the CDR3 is TGTGCCATCCTCGGGACTCCTTATGGCTACACCTTC. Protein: CAILGTPYGYTF.

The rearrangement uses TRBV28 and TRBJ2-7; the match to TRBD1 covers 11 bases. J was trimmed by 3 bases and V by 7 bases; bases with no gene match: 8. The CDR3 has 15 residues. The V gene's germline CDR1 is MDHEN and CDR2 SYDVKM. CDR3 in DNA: TGTGCCAGCACCCTTATTGGGACAGGGGGCTACGAGCAGTACTTC. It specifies CASTLIGTGGYEQYF.

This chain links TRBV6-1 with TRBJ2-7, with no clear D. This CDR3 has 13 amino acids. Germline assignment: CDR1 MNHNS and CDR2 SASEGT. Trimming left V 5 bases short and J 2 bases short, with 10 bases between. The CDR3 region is CASSSIPTYEQYF. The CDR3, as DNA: TGTGCCAGCAGTTCAATTCCCACCTACGAGCAGTACTTC.

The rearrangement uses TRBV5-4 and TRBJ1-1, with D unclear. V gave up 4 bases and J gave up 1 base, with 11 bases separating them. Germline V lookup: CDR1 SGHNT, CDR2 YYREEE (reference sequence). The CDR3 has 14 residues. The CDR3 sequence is CASSVGTTNTEAFF. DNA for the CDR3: TGTGCCAGCAGCGTTGGCACAACGAACACTGAAGCTTTCTTT.

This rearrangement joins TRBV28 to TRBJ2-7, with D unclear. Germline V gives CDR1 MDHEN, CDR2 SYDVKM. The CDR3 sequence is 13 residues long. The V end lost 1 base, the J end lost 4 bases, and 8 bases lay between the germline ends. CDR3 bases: TGTGCCAGCAGTTTATTACACGAGTACGAGCAGTACTTC. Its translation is CASSLLHEYEQYF.

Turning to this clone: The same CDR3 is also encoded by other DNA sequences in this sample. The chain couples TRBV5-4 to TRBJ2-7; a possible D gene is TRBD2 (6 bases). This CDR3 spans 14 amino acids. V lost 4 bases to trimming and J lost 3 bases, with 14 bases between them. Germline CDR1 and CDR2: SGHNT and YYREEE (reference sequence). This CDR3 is CASSPRGSGYEQYF. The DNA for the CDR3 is TGTGCCAGCAGCCCCCGGGGTAGCGGCTACGAGCAGTACTTC.